This entry lists 15 T cell receptor beta chains sequenced from one sample in a study of prognosis after radiotherapy for stage I lung cancer. Template was genomic DNA; TCR beta CDR3 amplified in two multiplex PCR rounds. First-round PCR employed TRBV- and TRBJ-specific primers for each gene. One entry per CDR3 protein results from TCRdb running MiXCR on the multiplex PCR reads. The sample comprises 15,000 to 20,000 distinct CDR3 sequences, 25% to 35% of which are singletons, and approximately 30% rests with the top ten. Sequencing used PBMCs, obtained before or after stereotactic body radiation therapy (not recorded which). The receptor source for this set is a donor at least 50 years old with non-small cell lung cancer.

Notes on this clonotype: An end of the junction does not agree with germline; a read error may underlie this. The chain recombines TRBV6-1 with TRBJ2-7; D uncertain. Germline V lookup: CDR1 MNHNS, CDR2 SASEGT. This CDR3 is 13 amino acids long. The DNA for the CDR3 is TGTGCAAGCACCATCTCCGCCGCTTACGAGCATTACTTC. This gives the protein CASTISAAYEHYF.

This clonotype was counted only a few times. A much more abundant neighbour one base away suggests this may be a read error. As DNA, the CDR3 is TGTGCCAGCAGCTTAGTGGCAGGGGGGACAACTTTCGAAAACATTCAGTACTTC. Amino acid sequence: CASSLVAGGTTFENIQYF. V usage is TRBV7-2 and J usage is TRBJ2-4, with a possible D match to TRBD1 (7 bases). Trimming stripped 1 base from V and 5 bases from J, with 21 bases between. The germline V gene encodes CDR1 SGHTA and CDR2 FQGNSA. This CDR3 comprises 18 residues.

At least ten counts were recorded for this clonotype. J is TRBJ1-6 and V is TRBV6-2 or TRBV6-3, with a weak D call TRBD1 (5 bases). CDR1 is MNHEY and CDR2 is SVGEGT in the germline V gene. The CDR3 is made up of 16 amino acids. Trimming stripped 6 bases from V and 0 bases from J, with 12 bases between. CDR3 DNA: TGTGCCAGCAGGGATAACAGGAGCTCCTATAATTCACCCCTCCACTTT. Protein product: CASRDNRSSYNSPLHF.

With regard to this clonotype: Likely a read error: the CDR3 ends without its conserved phenylalanine or tryptophan. This rearrangement joins TRBV7-2 to TRBJ2-2, with D tentatively TRBD1 or TRBD2 (5 bases each). Between the trimmed V and J ends, which lost 9 bases and 3 bases, there was a span of 14 bases. This CDR3 contains 14 residues. Per germline, CDR1 SGHTA and CDR2 FQGNSA. In DNA form, the CDR3 reads TGTGCCAGTAGCACGGGGACCTACACCGGGGAGCTGTTTTCT. This codes for CASSTGTYTGELFS.

Turning to this clonotype: This likely stems from a read error, as it lies one base from a far larger clone. CDR3 bases: TGTGCCAGCAGCGTACTAGGAACGAGCTCCTACGAGCAGTACTTC. Translated, it gives CASSVLGTSSYEQYF. The chain uses TRBV6-4 and TRBJ2-7; D is possibly TRBD2 (5 bases). Trimming left V 6 bases short and J 0 bases short, with 15 bases between. The CDR3 is 15 residues long. The germline V gene encodes CDR1 MRHNA and CDR2 SNTAGT.

This clonotype showed up many times. The genes are TRBV20-1 and TRBJ2-5; the D gene is possibly TRBD1 (6 bases). The V and J ends lost 0 bases and 4 bases respectively, with 15 bases between them. The CDR3 loop spans 15 amino acids. Per the germline V gene, CDR1 is DFQATT and CDR2 is SNEGSKA (reference sequence). In DNA, the CDR3 is TGCAGTGCTAGAGAACCGGTCGGGACAAGAGAGACCCAGTACTTC. The encoded protein is CSAREPVGTRETQYF.

This clonotype was observed many times. The rearrangement links TRBV6-2 or TRBV6-3 to TRBJ1-1, with 8 positions matching TRBD1. The CDR3 spans 13 residues. Germline CDR1 is MNHEY and CDR2 is SVGEGT. V lost 5 bases to trimming and J lost 4 bases; unmatched junction nucleotides: 3. The CDR3 region has the DNA TGTGCCAGCAGTCGGACAGGGATCACTGAAGCTTTCTTT. It specifies CASSRTGITEAFF.

This clonotype was seen at least ten times. The chain carries TRBV4-1 and TRBJ2-7; TRBD1 is a possible D gene (5 bases). V was clipped by 9 bases and J by 3 bases, with 15 bases between them. Germline V CDR1 and CDR2: MGHRA, YSYEKL. This CDR3 has 13 amino acids. The CDR3 spells CASRGTGNYEQYF. The CDR3 region has the DNA TGCGCCAGTAGGGGAACGGGTAACTACGAGCAGTACTTC.

On this clonotype: This may be a read error, as it is one base from a much larger clone. The CDR3 end shows no conserved phenylalanine or tryptophan, and so a read error is likely. The chain couples TRBV7-2 to TRBJ2-7, with 8 bases that match TRBD2. The trim removed 6 bases at V and 7 bases at J, leaving 8 bases unmatched. Germline V gene sequence: CDR1 SGHTA, CDR2 FQGNSA. CDR3 size: 13 residues. The CDR3 DNA reads as TGTGCCAGCAGAGCTACTAGCGGAGCGGAGCAGTACTCC. The encoded protein is CASRATSGAEQYS.

With respect to this clonotype: Since the CDR3 does not end with the conserved phenylalanine or tryptophan, this likely comes from a read error. The V and J genes are TRBV6-1 and TRBJ1-2; TRBD1 aligns across 10 bases. The CDR3 runs 15 residues. The germline V gene has CDR1 MNHNS and CDR2 SASEGT. V lost 6 bases and J lost 1; bases outside the gene matches: 5. This chain's CDR3 is CASRDRGIGNYGYTL. As DNA, the CDR3 is TGTGCCAGCAGGGACAGGGGGATCGGTAACTATGGCTACACCTTA.

This clonotype has at least ten counts. The chain joins TRBV12-5 to TRBJ2-1; 9 bases map to TRBD2. The V gene end was trimmed by 1 base and the J gene end by 7 bases; junction bases not matched to a gene: 8. Germline values: CDR1 LGHNT, CDR2 FRNRAP. CDR3 length: 16 amino acids. The CDR3 nucleotides read TGTGCTAGTGGTTTGGCCACTAGCGGGCGGCTTAATGAGCAGTTCTTC. It specifies CASGLATSGRLNEQFF.

The V gene is TRBV6-1, the J gene TRBJ2-7, with D perhaps TRBD1 (6 bases). Germline V gives CDR1 MNHNS, CDR2 SASEGT. V was cut by 4 bases and J by 13 bases, with 23 bases left in between. This CDR3 has 14 residues. CDR3 protein: CASSVDRRSYDHYF. The CDR3 DNA reads as TGTGCCAGCAGTGTAGACAGGAGGAGCTACGATCATTACTTC.

This clonotype was observed many times. CDR3 in DNA: TGTGCCAGCGGGTCCCCCGGGGCCAACGTCCTGACTTTC. Translation gives CASGSPGANVLTF. The rearrangement links TRBV3-1 to TRBJ2-6; D uncertain. The CDR3 contains 13 residues. Germline V gene sequence: CDR1 LGHDT, CDR2 YNNKEL (reference sequence). The germline V and J ends were trimmed by 8 bases and 4 bases, with 9 bases remaining between them.

This clonotype showed up many times. The chain employs TRBV9 and TRBJ1-5; D not resolved. V lost 2 bases and J 4 bases, leaving 10 bases between the germline ends. Per germline, CDR1 SGDLS and CDR2 YYNGEE. This CDR3 has 14 residues. The CDR3 DNA sequence: TGTGCCAGCAGCGTCTCCGGGGAAAATCAGCCCCAGCATTTT. Residues: CASSVSGENQPQHF.

J is TRBJ1-5 and V is TRBV27; 8 nucleotides line up with TRBD1. This CDR3 comprises 15 residues. J gave up 2 bases and V 6 bases, and 6 bases lay outside the gene matches. Germline CDR1 is MNHEY and CDR2 is SMNVEV (reference sequence). CDR3 sequence: CASSGQGFCNQPQHF. DNA for the CDR3: TGTGCCAGCAGCGGACAGGGTTTTTGCAATCAGCCCCAGCATTTT.